This T cell receptor beta chain was sequenced in a study of blood T cell repertoires in COVID-19 (dated by TCRdb to 2020 to 2021). Regarding the complete study: Collaborator samples came from the United States, Italy and Spain and covered acute and convalescent phases of COVID-19. The prospective study material was composed of cDNA or gDNA derived from T cells, B-cell-depleted T cells, or PBMCs. Subjects who had been exposed to COVID-19, were actively infected with it, or had recovered from it provided the deeply sampled blood TCRbeta repertoires that made up the dataset. The repertoires were made available in a free public database intended to serve as a resource for research on the immune response to SARS-CoV-2. The samples were drawn from two sources: the first 160 participants of the ongoing ImmuneRACE study, and over 1,000 subjects contributed by 6 global collaborators. Sample metadata almost always included a de-identified subject ID, COVID-19 status, age in years and sex. Where available, HLA class I and class II types were obtained from metadata supplied by the sample provider rather than from assay-based typing.

Details on this clone: The antigen this receptor binds is unknown. No per-base quality is available; no much larger clone lies one base away.

At one collaborating source in Seattle, patients were enrolled during active infection and were followed longitudinally through the course of disease. Whole blood was collected in K2EDTA tubes by collaborating institutions according to the institutions' own protocols. Collaborator samples were shipped for TCRbeta analysis as frozen whole blood, isolated PBMCs, or DNA extracted from either sample type. TCRbeta CDR3 regions were amplified from genomic DNA using the immunoSEQ Assay, a bias-controlled multiplex PCR. In the authors' own workflow: Within the assay, amplification of reference gene primers was used to estimate how many nucleated cells each sample contained. To quantify the absolute abundance of each unique TCRbeta CDR3 rearrangement, sequence reads were collapsed and filtered. For each sample, productive Simpson clonality was calculated by taking the square root of Simpson's diversity index across productive rearrangements. TCRdb provides this immuneACCESS table in a form limited to in-frame rearrangements. Some clones are lacking; in checked studies, under half of them reflect an unresolved V gene, and why the rest are absent is not known. From that table come the V and J calls and clone size; the DNA was used to work out D and trimming. Recorded for this sample are 350,000 to 500,000 clones; around nine tenths of them occurred a single time. 0.65% to 1% of the sample is in the top ten clones.

Broader findings and caveats from the paper: How much clinical and demographic metadata was included differed by source and by participant, and the metadata was provided uncurated.

V is cut by 5 bases and J by 9 bases, and the space between the germline ends is 17 bases. From the germline V gene, CDR1 is SGHNT and CDR2 is YENEEA. From the cysteine through the phenylalanine, the CDR3 covers 14 amino acids. Of the read, only the CDR3 DNA is kept; its 42 bases are in frame from base 1. Sequenced material: peripheral blood. This clonotype was sampled from a man younger than 30 with COVID-19, enrolled during active disease. The chain couples TRBV11-3 to TRBJ2-1; the D gene assignment is ambiguous. The bases are TGTGCCAGCAGCCTGACTGCTAGTAAAAGTGAGCAGTTCTTC. It encodes CASSLTASKSEQFF. Outside the CDR3, residues come from the reference TRBV11-3 and TRBJ2-1 proteins, so the full variable domain is: EAGVVQSPRYKIIEKKQPVAFWCNPISGHNTLYWYLQNLGQGPELLIRYENEEAVDDSQLPKDRFSAERLKGVDSTLKIQPAELGDSAVYLCASSLTASKSEQFFGPGTRLTVL.